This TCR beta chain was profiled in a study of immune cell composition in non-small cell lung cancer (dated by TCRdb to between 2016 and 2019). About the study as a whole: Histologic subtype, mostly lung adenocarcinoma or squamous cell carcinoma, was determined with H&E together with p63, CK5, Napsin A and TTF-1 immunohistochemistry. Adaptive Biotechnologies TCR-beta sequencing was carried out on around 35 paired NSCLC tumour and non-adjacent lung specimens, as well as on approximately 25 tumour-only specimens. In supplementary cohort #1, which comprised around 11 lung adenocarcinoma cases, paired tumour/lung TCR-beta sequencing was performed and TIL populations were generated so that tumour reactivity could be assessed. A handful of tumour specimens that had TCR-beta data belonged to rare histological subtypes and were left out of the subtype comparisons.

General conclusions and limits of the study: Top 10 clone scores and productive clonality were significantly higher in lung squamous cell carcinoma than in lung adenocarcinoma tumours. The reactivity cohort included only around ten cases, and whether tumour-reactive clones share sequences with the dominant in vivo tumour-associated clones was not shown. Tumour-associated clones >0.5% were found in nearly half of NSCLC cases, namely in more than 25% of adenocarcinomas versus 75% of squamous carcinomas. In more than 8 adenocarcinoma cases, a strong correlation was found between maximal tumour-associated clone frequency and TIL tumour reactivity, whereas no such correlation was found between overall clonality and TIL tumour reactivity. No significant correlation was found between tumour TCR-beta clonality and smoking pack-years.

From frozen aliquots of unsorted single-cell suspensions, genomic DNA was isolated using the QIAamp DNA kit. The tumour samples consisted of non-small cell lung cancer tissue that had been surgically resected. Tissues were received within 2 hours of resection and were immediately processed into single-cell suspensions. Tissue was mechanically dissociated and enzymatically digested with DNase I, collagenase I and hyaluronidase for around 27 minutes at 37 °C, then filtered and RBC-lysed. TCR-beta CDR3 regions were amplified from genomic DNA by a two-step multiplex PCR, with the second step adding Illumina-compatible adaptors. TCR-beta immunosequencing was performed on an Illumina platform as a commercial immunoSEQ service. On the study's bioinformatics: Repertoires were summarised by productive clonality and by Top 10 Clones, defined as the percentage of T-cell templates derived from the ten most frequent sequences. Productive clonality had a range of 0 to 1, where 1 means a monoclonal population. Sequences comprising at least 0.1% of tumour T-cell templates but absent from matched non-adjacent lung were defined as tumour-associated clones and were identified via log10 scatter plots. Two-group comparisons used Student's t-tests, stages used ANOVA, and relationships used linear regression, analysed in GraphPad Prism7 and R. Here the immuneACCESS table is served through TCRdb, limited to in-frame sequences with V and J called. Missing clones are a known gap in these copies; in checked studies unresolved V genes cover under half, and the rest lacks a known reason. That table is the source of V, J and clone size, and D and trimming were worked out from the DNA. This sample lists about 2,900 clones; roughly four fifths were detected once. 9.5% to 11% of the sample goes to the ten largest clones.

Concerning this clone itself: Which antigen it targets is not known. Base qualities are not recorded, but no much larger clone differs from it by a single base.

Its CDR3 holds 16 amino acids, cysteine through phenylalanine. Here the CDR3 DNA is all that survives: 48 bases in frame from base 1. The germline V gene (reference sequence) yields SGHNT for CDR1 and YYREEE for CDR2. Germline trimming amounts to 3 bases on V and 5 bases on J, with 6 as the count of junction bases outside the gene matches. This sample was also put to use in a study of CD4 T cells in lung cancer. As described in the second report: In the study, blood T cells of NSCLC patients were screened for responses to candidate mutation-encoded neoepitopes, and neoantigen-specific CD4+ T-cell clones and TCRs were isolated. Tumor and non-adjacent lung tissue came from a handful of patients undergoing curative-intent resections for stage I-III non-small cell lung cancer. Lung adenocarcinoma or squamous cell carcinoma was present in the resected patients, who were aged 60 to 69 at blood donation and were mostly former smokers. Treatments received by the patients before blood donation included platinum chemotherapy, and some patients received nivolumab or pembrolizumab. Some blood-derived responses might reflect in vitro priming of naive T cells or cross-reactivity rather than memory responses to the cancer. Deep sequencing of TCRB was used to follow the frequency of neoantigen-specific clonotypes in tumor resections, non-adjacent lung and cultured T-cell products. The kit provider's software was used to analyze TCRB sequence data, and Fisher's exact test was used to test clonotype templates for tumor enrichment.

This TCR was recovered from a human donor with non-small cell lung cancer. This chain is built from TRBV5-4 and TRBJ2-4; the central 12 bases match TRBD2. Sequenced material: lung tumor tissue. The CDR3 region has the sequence CASSSGLAGQQNIQYF. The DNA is TGTGCCAGCAGCTCCGGACTAGCGGGGCAGCAAAACATTCAGTACTTC.